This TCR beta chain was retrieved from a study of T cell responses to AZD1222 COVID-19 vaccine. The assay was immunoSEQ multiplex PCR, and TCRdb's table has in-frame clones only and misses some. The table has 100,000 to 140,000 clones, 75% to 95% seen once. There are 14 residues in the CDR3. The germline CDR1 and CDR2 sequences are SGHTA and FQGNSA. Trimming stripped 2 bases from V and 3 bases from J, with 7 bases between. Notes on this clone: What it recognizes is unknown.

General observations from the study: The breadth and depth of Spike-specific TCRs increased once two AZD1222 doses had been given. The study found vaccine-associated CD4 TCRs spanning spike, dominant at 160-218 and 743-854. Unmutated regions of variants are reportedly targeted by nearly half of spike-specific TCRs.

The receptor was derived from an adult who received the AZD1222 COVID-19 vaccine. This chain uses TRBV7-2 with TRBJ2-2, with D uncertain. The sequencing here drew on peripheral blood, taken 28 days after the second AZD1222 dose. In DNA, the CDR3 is TGTGCCAGCAGCTTAACTAAGGACACCGGGGAGCTGTTTTTT. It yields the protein CASSLTKDTGELFF.